The next 25 T cell receptor beta chains were all read from a single sample in a study of blood T cell repertoires in COVID-19. The protocol was immunoSEQ multiplex PCR, while the TCRdb copy is restricted to in-frame clones and leaves out a portion. This sample yields about 36,000 clones, of which roughly three quarters are seen a single time; around 15% belongs to the top ten. Source material: peripheral blood. The receptors stem from a man in his 70s with acute or convalescent COVID-19.

V gene TRBV12-3 or TRBV12-4 combines with J gene TRBJ1-1; D not resolved. The CDR3 extends over 13 amino acids. The V end was cut by 3 bases, the J end by 5 bases, with 10 bases between. The CDR3 here is CASSLVEATEAFF. As DNA, the CDR3 is TGTGCCAGCAGTTTGGTTGAAGCGACTGAAGCTTTCTTT.

The CDR3: CASSNTDSYNEQFF. In DNA, the CDR3 is TGTGCCAGCAGTAACACGGACAGCTACAATGAGCAGTTCTTC. The rearrangement uses TRBV11-3 and TRBJ2-1, with D possibly matching TRBD1 (6 bases). The ends were cut back, 6 bases at V and 3 bases at J, with 12 bases in the middle. Germline CDR1 SGHNT, CDR2 YENEEA. CDR3 size: 14 residues. Combining the CDR3 with reference TRBV11-3 and TRBJ2-1 gives the whole variable domain EAGVVQSPRYKIIEKKQPVAFWCNPISGHNTLYWYLQNLGQGPELLIRYENEEAVDDSQLPKDRFSAERLKGVDSTLKIQPAELGDSAVYLCASSNTDSYNEQFFGPGTRLTVL.

A few counts support this clone. The chain couples TRBV24-1 to TRBJ2-1; TRBD2 aligns across 16 bases. The CDR3 sequence is 17 residues long. The V gene's germline CDR1 is KGHDR and CDR2 SFDVKD. J gave up 5 bases and V 5 bases, and 5 bases lay outside the gene matches. As DNA, the CDR3 is TGTGCCACCAGTGTCGGGACTAGCGGGAGGGCCCACAATGAGCAGTTCTTC. It encodes CATSVGTSGRAHNEQFF.

This chain joins TRBV29-1 and TRBJ2-1; a possible D gene is TRBD2 (6 bases). V was clipped by 7 bases and J by 15 bases, with 19 bases between them. This CDR3 has 11 residues. CDR1 is SQVTM, CDR2 ANQGSEA, per germline. The CDR3 sequence: CSASQGGQLFF. The CDR3 nucleotides read TGCAGCGCTAGCCAGGGAGGCCAACTGTTCTTC.

In this sample, this clone turned up a few times. The gene calls are TRBV6-5 and TRBJ1-5, with TRBD1 as a possible D gene (5 bases). Germline V gives CDR1 MNHEY, CDR2 SVGAGI. The CDR3 is 15 amino acids. V lost 7 bases to trimming and J lost 9 bases, with 22 bases between them. The CDR3 region is CASNDLTVPFWPQHF. The CDR3 DNA reads TGTGCCAGCAACGACTTGACAGTCCCTTTTTGGCCCCAGCATTTT.

V and J are TRBV6-5 and TRBJ1-1; the D gene is possibly TRBD1 (6 bases). V was cut by 5 bases and J by 1 base, with 11 bases left in between. The CDR3 extends over 14 amino acids. In germline, CDR1 is MNHEY, CDR2 SVGAGI. The CDR3 loop is CASSLSTGNTEAFF. CDR3 in DNA: TGTGCCAGCAGTCTATCGACAGGGAACACTGAAGCTTTCTTT.

This chain joins TRBV25-1 and TRBJ2-4, with D tentatively TRBD1 (6 bases). The germline gives CDR1 MGHDK, CDR2 SYGVNS. Trimming pared 1 base from V and 5 bases from J, leaving 9 bases between. There are 14 residues in the CDR3. As DNA, the CDR3 is TGTGCCAGCAGTGAATCCGGGACACAAAACATTCAGTACTTC. Its translation: CASSESGTQNIQYF. The variable domain in full, with the rest retrieved from reference TRBV25-1 and TRBJ2-4, is EADIYQTPRYLVIGTGKKITLECSQTMGHDKMYWYQQDPGMELHLIHYSYGVNSTEKGDLSSESTVSRIRTEHFPLTLESARPSHTSQYLCASSESGTQNIQYFGAGTRLSVL.

The chain carries TRBV2 and TRBJ2-1; 8 bases fit TRBD1. V dropped 9 bases and J dropped 4; count of bases not matched to a gene: 5. Germline V gives CDR1 SNHLY, CDR2 FYNNEI. The CDR3 consists of 13 residues. This CDR3 is CARGTGQYNEQFF. As DNA, the CDR3 is TGTGCCAGAGGGACAGGACAATACAATGAGCAGTTCTTC.

The gene calls are TRBV18 and TRBJ1-1; a possible D gene is TRBD1 (6 bases). The CDR3 extends over 14 amino acids. Germline V CDR1 and CDR2: KGHSH, LQKENI. Between the trimmed V and J ends, which lost 5 bases and 5 bases, there was a span of 15 bases. CDR3 sequence reads: CASSTNRVGTEAFF. The CDR3 DNA reads as TGTGCCAGCTCAACCAACAGGGTTGGGACTGAAGCTTTCTTT. Complete variable domain (other parts from reference TRBV18 and TRBJ1-1): NAGVMQNPRHLVRRRGQEARLRCSPMKGHSHVYWYRQLPEEGLKFMVYLQKENIIDESGMPKERFSAEFPKEGPSILRIQQVVRGDSAAYFCASSTNRVGTEAFFGQGTRLTVV.

The genes are TRBV27 and TRBJ1-1; 9 bases align to TRBD1. Germline lookup yields CDR1 MNHEY and CDR2 SMNVEV (reference sequence). The CDR3 consists of 13 residues. V lost 0 bases, J lost 10 bases, and 3 bases stayed unmatched. In DNA form, the CDR3 reads TGTGCCAGCAGTTTATCGGCGACAGGGGGAGCTTTCTTT. This encodes CASSLSATGGAFF.

This chain uses TRBV19 with TRBJ2-1; TRBD2 aligns across 13 bases. This CDR3 is 17 amino acids long. Germline V gene sequence: CDR1 LNHDA, CDR2 SQIVND (reference sequence). V shed 3 bases, J shed 0 bases, and the junction held 2 bases outside the gene matches. CDR3 nucleotides: TGTGCCAGTAGTATGGGACTAGCGGGGAGCTCCTACAATGAGCAGTTCTTC. Its protein product is CASSMGLAGSSYNEQFF.

The chain links TRBV10-1 to TRBJ2-1; no definite D call. From germline, CDR1 is WNHNN and CDR2 SYGVQD (reference sequence). Trimming cost V 6 bases and J 6 bases, with 15 bases left between them. The CDR3 totals 14 residues. The CDR3 is CASSVRSLVNEQFF. The CDR3 DNA sequence: TGCGCCAGCAGCGTACGGTCCCTTGTCAATGAGCAGTTCTTC.

The chain has TRBV11-3 and TRBJ2-1; the match to TRBD2 covers 9 bases. This CDR3 is 16 amino acids long. Germline CDR1 is SGHNT and CDR2 is YENEEA. V lost 0 bases and J lost 7; bases outside the gene matches: 7. CDR3: CASSLESGLAGNEQFF. The CDR3, as DNA: TGTGCCAGCAGCTTAGAGTCGGGACTAGCCGGGAATGAGCAGTTCTTC.

The gene calls are TRBV28 and TRBJ1-1; D gene uncertain. V lost 3 bases and J lost 1, with 12 bases in between. Germline V gene lookup returns CDR1 MDHEN and CDR2 SYDVKM. The CDR3 has 15 amino acids. CDR3 sequence (DNA): TGTGCCAGCAGTTTTTATGGCAGCGAGAACACTGAAGCTTTCTTT. It encodes CASSFYGSENTEAFF. Based on the CDR3 plus reference TRBV28 and TRBJ1-1, the full variable domain is DVKVTQSSRYLVKRTGEKVFLECVQDMDHENMFWYRQDPGLGLRLIYFSYDVKMKEKGDIPEGYSVSREKKERFSLILESASTNQTSMYLCASSFYGSENTEAFFGQGTRLTVV.

The V gene is TRBV11-2, the J gene TRBJ2-4, with D possibly matching TRBD1 (5 bases). Looked up from germline, CDR1 is SGHAT and CDR2 is FQNNGV. The V end lost 5 bases, the J end lost 0 bases, and 23 bases lay between the germline ends. CDR3 length: 19 residues. CDR3 residues: CASSVRPTDSILAKNIQYF. Here the CDR3 DNA reads TGTGCCAGCAGCGTCCGACCGACAGACAGCATTCTAGCCAAAAACATTCAGTACTTC. Drawing the rest from reference TRBV11-2 and TRBJ2-4, the complete variable domain is EAGVAQSPRYKIIEKRQSVAFWCNPISGHATLYWYQQILGQGPKLLIQFQNNGVVDDSQLPKDRFSAERLKGVDSTLKIQPAKLEDSAVYLCASSVRPTDSILAKNIQYFGAGTRLSVL.

DNA for the CDR3: TGTGCCAGCATCCAAGGAGACAGTGATAATGAAAAACTGTTTTTT. Translating it yields CASIQGDSDNEKLFF. The V call is TRBV2, the J call TRBJ1-4; possible D gene TRBD1, 5 bases. The CDR3 has 15 residues. Germline CDR1 and CDR2: SNHLY and FYNNEI. V shed 7 bases and J shed 4 bases, with 16 bases lying between them.

This chain joins TRBV30 and TRBJ2-1, with a possible D match to TRBD1 (6 bases). In germline, CDR1 is GTSNPN, CDR2 SVGIG (reference sequence). With 2 bases removed from V and 11 bases from J, the gap between germline ends came to 13 bases. This CDR3 has 12 residues. Written as DNA, the CDR3 is TGTGCCTGGAGTCTACAGGGACAAAAGCAGTTCTTC. This codes for CAWSLQGQKQFF.

V and J are TRBV5-1 and TRBJ2-7, with unresolved D. Per germline, CDR1 SGHRS and CDR2 YFSETQ. The CDR3 has 16 residues. Trimming left V 0 bases short and J 0 bases short, with 13 bases between. The CDR3 sequence is CASSLEVGPSSYEQYF. CDR3 DNA sequence: TGCGCCAGCAGCTTGGAGGTCGGCCCTAGCTCCTACGAGCAGTACTTC.

This chain connects TRBV10-3 to TRBJ2-7; 9 positions match TRBD2. J lost 3 bases, V lost 2 bases, and 2 bases had no gene match. Per germline, CDR1 ENHRY and CDR2 SYGVKD. The CDR3 extends over 14 amino acids. In DNA, the CDR3 is TGTGCCATCAGTGAGAGTAGCGGGAGCTACGAGCAGTACTTC. Translating gives CAISESSGSYEQYF.

The CDR3 region has the DNA TGTGCCAGCTCACCAGAAGGGGGCAAGGATCAGCCCCAGCATTTT. Protein: CASSPEGGKDQPQHF. The chain recombines TRBV18 with TRBJ1-5; TRBD1 matches 7 bases. CDR1 and CDR2 from the germline V gene are KGHSH and LQKENI. V lost 2 bases, J lost 5 bases, and 6 bases stayed unmatched. The CDR3 has 15 residues.

The chain links TRBV10-2 to TRBJ2-2; possibly TRBD1 for D (5 bases). The CDR3 has 15 residues. V gave up 6 bases and J gave up 0 bases, with 11 bases separating them. Germline V CDR1 and CDR2: WSHSY, SAAADI. The CDR3 reads CASRLTVANTGELFF. In DNA, the CDR3 is TGCGCCAGCAGGCTGACAGTCGCGAACACCGGGGAGCTGTTTTTT.

This clone was seen only once. This chain joins TRBV7-2 and TRBJ2-7, with D tentatively TRBD2 (6 bases). The CDR3 covers 15 residues. The V and J ends lost 6 bases and 3 bases respectively, with 18 bases between them. The V gene's germline CDR1 is SGHTA and CDR2 FQGNSA. In DNA form, the CDR3 reads TGTGCCAGCAGTCTTAGGGACTCCCACTTCTACGAGCAGTACTTC. Its protein product is CASSLRDSHFYEQYF. The full variable domain, with the rest looked up from reference TRBV7-2 and TRBJ2-7, is GAGVSQSPSNKVTEKGKDVELRCDPISGHTALYWYRQSLGQGLEFLIYFQGNSAPDKSGLPSDRFSAERTGGSVSTLTIQRTQQEDSAVYLCASSLRDSHFYEQYFGPGTRLTVT.

This chain links TRBV2 with TRBJ2-6; maybe TRBD1 (5 bases). The germline V and J ends were trimmed by 5 bases and 1 base, with 9 bases remaining between them. CDR3 length equals 15 residues. The germline V gene has CDR1 SNHLY and CDR2 FYNNEI. CDR3 sequence (DNA): TGTGCCAGCAGTTTAGGGGCTTCTGGGGCCAACGTCCTGACTTTC. It encodes CASSLGASGANVLTF. The whole variable domain, remainder taken from reference TRBV2 and TRBJ2-6, is EPEVTQTPSHQVTQMGQEVILRCVPISNHLYFYWYRQILGQKVEFLVSFYNNEISEKSEIFDDQFSVERPDGSNFTLKIRSTKLEDSAMYFCASSLGASGANVLTFGAGSRLTVL.

The chain recombines TRBV30 with TRBJ1-2, with 7 bases identical to TRBD1. The J segment lost 13 bases and the V segment lost 6 bases, leaving 14 bases of the junction unmatched. CDR3 length: 12 residues. The germline CDR1 and CDR2 sequences are GTSNPN and SVGIG (reference sequence). CDR3 bases: TGTGCCTGCCAAACAGGGGCCTCAAAGAGCACCTTC. It specifies CACQTGASKSTF.

This chain joins TRBV30 and TRBJ1-6, with no clear D. The germline V gene encodes CDR1 GTSNPN and CDR2 SVGIG (reference sequence). The V end was cut by 5 bases, the J end by 7 bases, with 12 bases between. This CDR3 is 13 amino acids long. CDR3: CAWASGANSPLHF. As DNA, the CDR3 is TGTGCCTGGGCCTCGGGAGCGAATTCACCCCTCCACTTT.